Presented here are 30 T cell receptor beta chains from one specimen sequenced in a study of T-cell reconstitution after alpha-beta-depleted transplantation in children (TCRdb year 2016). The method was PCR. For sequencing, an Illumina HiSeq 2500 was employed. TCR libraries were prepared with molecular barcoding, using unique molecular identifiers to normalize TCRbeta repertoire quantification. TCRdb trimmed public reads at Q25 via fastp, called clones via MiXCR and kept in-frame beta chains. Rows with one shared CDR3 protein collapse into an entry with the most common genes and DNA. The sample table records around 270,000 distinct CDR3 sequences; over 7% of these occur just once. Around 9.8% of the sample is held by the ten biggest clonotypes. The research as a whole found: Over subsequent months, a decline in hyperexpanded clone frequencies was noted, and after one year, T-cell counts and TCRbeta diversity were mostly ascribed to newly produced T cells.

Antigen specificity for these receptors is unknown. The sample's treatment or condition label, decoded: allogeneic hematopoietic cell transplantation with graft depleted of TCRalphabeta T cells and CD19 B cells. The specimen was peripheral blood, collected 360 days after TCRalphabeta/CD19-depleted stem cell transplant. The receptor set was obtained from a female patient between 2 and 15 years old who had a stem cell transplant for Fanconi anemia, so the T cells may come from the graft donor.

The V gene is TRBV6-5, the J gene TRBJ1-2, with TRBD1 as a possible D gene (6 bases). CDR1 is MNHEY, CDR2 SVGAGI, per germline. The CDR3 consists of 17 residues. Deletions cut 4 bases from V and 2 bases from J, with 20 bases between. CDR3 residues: CASSFKGGRGWNYGYTF. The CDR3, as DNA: TGTGCCAGCAGTTTCAAGGGGGGGAGGGGATGGAACTATGGCTACACCTTC.

CDR3 region: CASGLGQSTGELFF. CDR3 nucleotides: TGTGCTAGTGGACTCGGACAATCCACCGGGGAGCTGTTTTTT. This chain links TRBV12-5 with TRBJ2-2, with TRBD1 as a possible D gene (5 bases). CDR3 length: 14 residues. V was pared by 6 bases and J by 4 bases, with 12 bases between. Germline V gene data show CDR1 as LGHNT and CDR2 as FRNRAP.

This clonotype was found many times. The DNA for the CDR3 is TGTGCCAGCAGCTTGAGGGGGAACACAGATACGCAGTATTTT. It specifies CASSLRGNTDTQYF. The J gene is TRBJ2-3, the V gene TRBV7-3, with D perhaps TRBD1 (6 bases). Between the trimmed V and J ends, which lost 3 bases and 2 bases, there was a span of 9 bases. The CDR3 is 14 residues long. In germline, CDR1 is SGHTA, CDR2 FQGTGA.

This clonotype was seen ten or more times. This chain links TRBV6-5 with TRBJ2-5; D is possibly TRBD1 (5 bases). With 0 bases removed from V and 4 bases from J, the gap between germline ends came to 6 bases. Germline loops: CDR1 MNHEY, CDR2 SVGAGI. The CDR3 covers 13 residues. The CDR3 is CASSYSTAETQYF. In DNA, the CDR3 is TGTGCCAGCAGTTACTCGACAGCAGAGACCCAGTACTTC.

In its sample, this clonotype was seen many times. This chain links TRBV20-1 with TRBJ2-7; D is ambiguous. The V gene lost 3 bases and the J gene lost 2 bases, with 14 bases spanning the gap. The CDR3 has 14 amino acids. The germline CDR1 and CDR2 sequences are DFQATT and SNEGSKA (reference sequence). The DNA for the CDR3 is TGCAGTGCTAGTATGGGAATGGTCCCCTACGAGCAGTACTTC. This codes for CSASMGMVPYEQYF.

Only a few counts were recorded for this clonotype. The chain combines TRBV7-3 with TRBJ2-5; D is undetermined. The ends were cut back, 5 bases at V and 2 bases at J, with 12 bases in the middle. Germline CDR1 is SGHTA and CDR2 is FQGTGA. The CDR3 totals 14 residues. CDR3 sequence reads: CASSQNGGQETQYF. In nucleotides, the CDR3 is TGTGCCAGCAGCCAAAACGGTGGTCAAGAGACCCAGTACTTC.

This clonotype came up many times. CDR3 in DNA: TGTGCCACCAGTGGTTATAACAGGGGGCGCAGGGCCGGGGAGCTGTTTTTT. Its translation: CATSGYNRGRRAGELFF. This sequence joins TRBV24-1 and TRBJ2-2, with 9 bases identical to TRBD1. J lost 6 bases, V lost 5 bases, and 12 bases had no gene match. This CDR3 contains 17 residues. CDR1 and CDR2 (germline): KGHDR, SFDVKD.

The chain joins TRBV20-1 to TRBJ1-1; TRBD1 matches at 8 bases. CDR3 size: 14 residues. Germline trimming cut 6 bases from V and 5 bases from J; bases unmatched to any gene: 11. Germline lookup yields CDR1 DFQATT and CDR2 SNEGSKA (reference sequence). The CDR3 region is CSAEGQGGRTEAFF. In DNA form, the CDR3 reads TGCAGTGCAGAAGGACAGGGAGGTAGGACTGAAGCTTTCTTT.

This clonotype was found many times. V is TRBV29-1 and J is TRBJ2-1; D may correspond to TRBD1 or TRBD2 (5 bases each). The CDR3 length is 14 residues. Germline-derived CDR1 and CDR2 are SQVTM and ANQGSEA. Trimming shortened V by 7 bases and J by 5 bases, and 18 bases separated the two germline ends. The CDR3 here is CSASSPRGHNEQFF. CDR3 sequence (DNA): TGCAGCGCCTCGTCCCCCCGGGGCCACAATGAGCAGTTCTTC.

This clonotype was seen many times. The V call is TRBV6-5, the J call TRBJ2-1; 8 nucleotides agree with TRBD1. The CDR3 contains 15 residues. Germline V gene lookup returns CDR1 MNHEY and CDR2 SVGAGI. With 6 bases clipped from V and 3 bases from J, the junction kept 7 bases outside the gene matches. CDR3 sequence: CASRLSGGVYNEQFF. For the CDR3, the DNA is TGTGCCAGCAGACTATCAGGGGGCGTCTACAATGAGCAGTTCTTC.

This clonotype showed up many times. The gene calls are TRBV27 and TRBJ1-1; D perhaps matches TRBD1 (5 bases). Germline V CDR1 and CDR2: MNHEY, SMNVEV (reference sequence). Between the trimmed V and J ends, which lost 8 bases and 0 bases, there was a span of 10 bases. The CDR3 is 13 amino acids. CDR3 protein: CASGTGLNTEAFF. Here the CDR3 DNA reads TGTGCCAGCGGAACAGGTCTGAACACTGAAGCTTTCTTT.

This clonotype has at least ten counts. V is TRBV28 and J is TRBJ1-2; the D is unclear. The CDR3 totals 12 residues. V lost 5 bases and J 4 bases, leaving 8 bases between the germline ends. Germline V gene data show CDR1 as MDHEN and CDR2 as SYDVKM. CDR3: CASSTGVYGYTF. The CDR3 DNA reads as TGTGCCAGCAGTACCGGTGTCTATGGCTACACCTTC.

The CDR3 reads CSAQQTSVEQYF. The CDR3, as DNA: TGCAGTGCGCAGCAGACTAGCGTCGAGCAGTACTTC. The chain couples TRBV20-1 to TRBJ2-7; TRBD2 matches 8 bases. The V segment lost 6 bases and the J segment 6 bases; nucleotides outside the gene matches: 7. The length of the CDR3 is 12 residues. The germline gives CDR1 DFQATT, CDR2 SNEGSKA (reference sequence).

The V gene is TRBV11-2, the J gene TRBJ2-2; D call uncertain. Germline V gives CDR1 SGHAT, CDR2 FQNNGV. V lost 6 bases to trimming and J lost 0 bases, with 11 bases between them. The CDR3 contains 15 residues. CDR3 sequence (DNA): TGTGCCAGCAGAATAGTTACCACGAACACCGGGGAGCTGTTTTTT. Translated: CASRIVTTNTGELFF.

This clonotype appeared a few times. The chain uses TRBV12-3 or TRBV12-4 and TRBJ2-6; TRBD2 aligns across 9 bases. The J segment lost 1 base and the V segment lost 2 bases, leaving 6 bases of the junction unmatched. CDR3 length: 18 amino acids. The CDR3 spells CASSLYRGRGSGANVLTF. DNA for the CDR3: TGTGCCAGCAGTTTATATCGCGGGAGGGGGTCTGGGGCCAACGTCCTGACTTTC.

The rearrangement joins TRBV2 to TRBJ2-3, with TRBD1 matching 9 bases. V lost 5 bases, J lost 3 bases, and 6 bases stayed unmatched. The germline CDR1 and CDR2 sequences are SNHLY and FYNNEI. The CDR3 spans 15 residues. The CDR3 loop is CASSIWDRVTDTQYF. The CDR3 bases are TGTGCCAGCAGTATTTGGGACAGGGTAACAGATACGCAGTATTTT.

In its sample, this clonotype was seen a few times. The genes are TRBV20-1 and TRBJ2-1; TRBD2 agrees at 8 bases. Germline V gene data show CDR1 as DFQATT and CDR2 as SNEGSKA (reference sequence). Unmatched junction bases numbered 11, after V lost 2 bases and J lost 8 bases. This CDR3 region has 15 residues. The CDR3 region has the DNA TGCAGTGCTAGACCACCGGGACTAGTTGCTTATGAGCAGTTCTTC. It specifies CSARPPGLVAYEQFF.

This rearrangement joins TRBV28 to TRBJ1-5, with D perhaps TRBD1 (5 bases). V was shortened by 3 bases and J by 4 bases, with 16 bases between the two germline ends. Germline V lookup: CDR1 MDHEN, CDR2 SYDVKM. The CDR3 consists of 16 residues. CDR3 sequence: CASSFWRGDGNQPQHF. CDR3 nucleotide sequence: TGTGCCAGCAGTTTCTGGAGGGGCGACGGGAATCAGCCCCAGCATTTT.

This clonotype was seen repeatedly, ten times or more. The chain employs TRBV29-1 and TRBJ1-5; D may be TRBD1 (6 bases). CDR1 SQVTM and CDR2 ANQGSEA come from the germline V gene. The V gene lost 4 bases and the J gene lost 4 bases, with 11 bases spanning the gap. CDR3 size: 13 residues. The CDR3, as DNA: TGCAGCGTTGCAAAGGGGGGTAATCAGCCCCAGCATTTT. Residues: CSVAKGGNQPQHF.

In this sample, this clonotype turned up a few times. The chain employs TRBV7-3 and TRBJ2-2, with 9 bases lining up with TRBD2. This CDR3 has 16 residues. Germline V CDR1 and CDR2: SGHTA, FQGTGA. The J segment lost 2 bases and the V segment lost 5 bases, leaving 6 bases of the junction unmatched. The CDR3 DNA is TGTGCCAGCAGCCCCATAGCGGGGGCTAACACCGGGGAGCTGTTTTTT. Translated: CASSPIAGANTGELFF.

The CDR3 region is CAWSWTGPYEQYF. The CDR3 DNA follows: TGTGCCTGGAGTTGGACAGGGCCTTACGAGCAGTACTTC. The V call is TRBV30, the J call TRBJ2-7, with 8 positions matching TRBD1. This CDR3 has 13 residues. Germline CDR1 reads GTSNPN; CDR2 reads SVGIG (reference sequence). The ends lost 2 bases at V and 4 bases at J; junction bases unmatched: 4.

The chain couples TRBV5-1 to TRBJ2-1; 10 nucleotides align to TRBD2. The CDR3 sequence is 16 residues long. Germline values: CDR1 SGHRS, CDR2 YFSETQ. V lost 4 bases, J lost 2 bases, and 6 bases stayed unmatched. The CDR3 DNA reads TGCGCCAGCAGCCCTCCGAGCGGGGGGGCCTACAATGAGCAGTTCTTC. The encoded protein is CASSPPSGGAYNEQFF.

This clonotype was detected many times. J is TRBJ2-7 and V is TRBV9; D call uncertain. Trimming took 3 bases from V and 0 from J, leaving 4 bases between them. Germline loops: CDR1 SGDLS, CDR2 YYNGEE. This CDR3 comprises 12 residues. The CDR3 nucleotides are TGTGCCAGCAGCGGGCTCTCCTACGAGCAGTACTTC. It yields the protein CASSGLSYEQYF.

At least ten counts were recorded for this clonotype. The CDR3 loop reads CASSLTGRHEKLFF. The CDR3 DNA follows: TGTGCCAGCAGTTTGACAGGGAGACATGAAAAACTGTTTTTT. The chain couples TRBV6-5 to TRBJ1-4; 7 bases are shared with TRBD1. The CDR3 extends over 14 amino acids. CDR1 and CDR2 from the germline V gene are MNHEY and SVGAGI. With 4 bases clipped from V and 6 bases from J, the junction kept 5 bases outside the gene matches.

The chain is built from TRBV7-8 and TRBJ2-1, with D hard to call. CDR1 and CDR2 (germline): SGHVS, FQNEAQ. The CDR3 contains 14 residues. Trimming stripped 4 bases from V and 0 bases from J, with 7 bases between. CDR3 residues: CASSSRRSYNEQFF. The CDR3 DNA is TGTGCCAGCAGCTCCCGACGCTCCTACAATGAGCAGTTCTTC.

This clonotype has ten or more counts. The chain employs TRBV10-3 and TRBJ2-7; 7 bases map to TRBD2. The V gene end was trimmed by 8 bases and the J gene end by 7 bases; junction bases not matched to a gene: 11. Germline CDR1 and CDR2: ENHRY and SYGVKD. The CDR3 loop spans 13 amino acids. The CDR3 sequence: CAILRGAGEEQYF. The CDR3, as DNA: TGTGCCATCCTCCGAGGGGCGGGGGAAGAGCAGTACTTC.

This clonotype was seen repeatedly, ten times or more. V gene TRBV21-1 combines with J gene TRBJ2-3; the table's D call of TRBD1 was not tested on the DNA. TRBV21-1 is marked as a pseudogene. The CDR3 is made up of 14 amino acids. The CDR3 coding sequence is TGTGCCAGCAGCAAGGGGGCGGCAACCTATACGCAGTATTTT. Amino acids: CASSKGAATYTQYF.

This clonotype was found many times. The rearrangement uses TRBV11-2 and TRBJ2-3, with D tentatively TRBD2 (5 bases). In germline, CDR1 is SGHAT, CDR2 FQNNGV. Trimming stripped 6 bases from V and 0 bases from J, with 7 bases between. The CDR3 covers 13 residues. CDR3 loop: CASSGLSTDTQYF. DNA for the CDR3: TGTGCCAGCAGTGGACTCAGCACAGATACGCAGTATTTT.

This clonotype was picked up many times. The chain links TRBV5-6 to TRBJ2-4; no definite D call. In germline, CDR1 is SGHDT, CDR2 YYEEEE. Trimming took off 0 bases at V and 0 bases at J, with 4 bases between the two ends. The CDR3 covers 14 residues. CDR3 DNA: TGTGCCAGCAGCTTGGGGATAGCCAAAAACATTCAGTACTTC. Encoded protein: CASSLGIAKNIQYF.

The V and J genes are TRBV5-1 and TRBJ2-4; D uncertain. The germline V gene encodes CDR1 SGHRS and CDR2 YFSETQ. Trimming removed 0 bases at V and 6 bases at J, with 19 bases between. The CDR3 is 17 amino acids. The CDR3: CASSLASSVQPRNIQYF. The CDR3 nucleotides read TGCGCCAGCAGCTTGGCCAGTTCGGTACAGCCCAGAAACATTCAGTACTTC.